Each of the 6 T cell receptor beta chains below was sequenced from the same sample in a study of T-cell memory formation after mild COVID-19. Each CDR3 protein gets one entry after TCRdb re-called the 5' RACE reads with MiXCR. Seen here are hundreds of thousands of distinct CDR3 sequences, about 20% observed once, and the top ten hold roughly an eighth. Sequenced input: PBMCs or a T cell subset sorted from them (not recorded which). These receptors were obtained from an adult woman who had mild COVID-19 (a few samples of this study predate the infection). Cell type and time point are not known.

V is TRBV20-1 and J is TRBJ2-1; maybe TRBD1 (6 bases). V shed 0 bases and J shed 0 bases, with 12 bases lying between them. The CDR3 spans 16 residues. Germline assignment: CDR1 DFQATT and CDR2 SNEGSKA (reference sequence). CDR3 amino acids: CSAREPGVSSYNEQFF. For the CDR3, the DNA is TGCAGTGCTAGAGAGCCAGGGGTAAGCTCCTACAATGAGCAGTTCTTC.

This clonotype has a count of ten or more. This chain uses TRBV4-1 with TRBJ2-1; TRBD2 matches at 8 bases. The CDR3 has 14 residues. The V and J ends lost 4 bases and 8 bases, in that order; junction bases with no gene match: 7. From germline, CDR1 is MGHRA and CDR2 YSYEKL. DNA for the CDR3: TGCGCCAGCAGCCCCTCAGCGGGGGCGGATGAGCAGTTCTTC. Protein sequence: CASSPSAGADEQFF.

This rearrangement joins TRBV28 to TRBJ1-1, with 8 bases fitting TRBD1. Germline V CDR1 and CDR2: MDHEN, SYDVKM. The CDR3 loop spans 16 amino acids. The trim removed 2 bases at V and 1 base at J, leaving 6 bases unmatched. CDR3 amino acids: CASSLGTTGANTEAFF. The CDR3 DNA is TGTGCCAGCAGTTTAGGAACGACAGGGGCGAACACTGAAGCTTTCTTT.

This clonotype was observed at least ten times. This chain connects TRBV7-2 to TRBJ1-2; D is perhaps TRBD1 (5 bases). In germline, CDR1 is SGHTA, CDR2 FQGNSA. V was pared by 3 bases and J by 2 bases, with 7 bases between. The CDR3 covers 13 residues. CDR3 DNA sequence: TGTGCCAGCAGCTTCGGGGGGAACTATGGCTACACCTTC. Protein product: CASSFGGNYGYTF.

This clonotype was seen more than once but under ten times. V gene TRBV2 combines with J gene TRBJ2-5, with a possible D match to TRBD1 (6 bases). V was cut by 4 bases and J by 4 bases, with 13 bases left in between. Germline V gene lookup returns CDR1 SNHLY and CDR2 FYNNEI. This CDR3 has 14 amino acids. As DNA, the CDR3 is TGTGCCAGCAGTGCCCTAGGGGGTGGAGAGACCCAGTACTTC. This translates into CASSALGGGETQYF.

This clonotype was recorded only once. The chain links TRBV3-1 to TRBJ2-7; 7 positions agree with TRBD1. Germline trimming cut 2 bases from V and 4 bases from J; bases unmatched to any gene: 2. The CDR3 totals 13 residues. Germline CDR1 and CDR2: LGHDT and YNNKEL (reference sequence). In DNA form, the CDR3 reads TGTGCCAGCAGCCAAAGACAGGGTTACGAGCAGTACTTC. As protein: CASSQRQGYEQYF.